This record covers a single TCR beta chain. Antigen: not known. TCRdb used MiXCR to reprocess the RT-PCR reads, holding one entry per CDR3 protein. The table lists a few hundred thousand distinct CDR3 sequences, 21% of them singletons. The CDR3 is made up of 14 amino acids. Trimming took 4 bases from V and 0 from J, leaving 6 bases between them. Germline CDR1 is WNHNN and CDR2 is SYGVQD (reference sequence). This record comes from a study of response to subunit inactivated influenza vaccine. Study observations and caveats: Authors suggested that a seasonal influenza vaccination recruits few new T cells each time.

The V gene is TRBV10-1, the J gene TRBJ2-2; D uncertain. Sequenced material: PBMCs from blood, taken around 22 months after vaccination. The sequence derives from a man between 50 and 75 years old who received an inactivated influenza vaccine. CDR3 bases: TGCGCCAGCAGTGTAAAGGCGAACACCGGGGAGCTGTTTTTT. Translation gives CASSVKANTGELFF.